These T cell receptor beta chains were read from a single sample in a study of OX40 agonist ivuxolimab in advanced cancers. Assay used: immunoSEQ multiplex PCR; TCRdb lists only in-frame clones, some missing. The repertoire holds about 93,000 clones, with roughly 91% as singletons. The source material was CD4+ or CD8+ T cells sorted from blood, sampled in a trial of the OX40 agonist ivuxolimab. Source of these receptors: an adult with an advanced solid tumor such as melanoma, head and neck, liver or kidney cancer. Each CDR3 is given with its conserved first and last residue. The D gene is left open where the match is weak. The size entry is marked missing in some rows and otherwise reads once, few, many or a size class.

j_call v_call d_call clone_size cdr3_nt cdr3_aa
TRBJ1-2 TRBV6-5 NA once TGTGCCAGCAGTCCCAACCGACGGAGTAACTATGGCTACACCTTC CASSPNRRSNYGYTF
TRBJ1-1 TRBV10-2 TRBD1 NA TGCGCCAGCAGGGACCCGGGACAGGGAAGGATGAACACTGAAGCTTTCTTT CASRDPGQGRMNTEAFF
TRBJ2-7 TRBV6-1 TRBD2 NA TGTGCCAGCAGCGCCCAGGCGGGAGGCTCCGAGCAGTACTTC CASSAQAGGSEQYF
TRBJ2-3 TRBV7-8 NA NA TGTGCCAGCAGCTTCAGGGGATTCGGCGCACTCGCGGATACGCAGTATTTT CASSFRGFGALADTQYF
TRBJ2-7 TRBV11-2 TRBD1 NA TGTGCCAGCAGCTCCGCAACAGGGGTGGTCGAGCAGTACTTC CASSSATGVVEQYF
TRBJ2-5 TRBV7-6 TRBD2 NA TGTGCCAGCAGCTACAATAGCGGGAGGGCAGAGACCCAGTACTTC CASSYNSGRAETQYF
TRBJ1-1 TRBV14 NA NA TGTGCCAGCAGCCAAGAGGTTCTAGGGAGGAACACTGAAGCTTTCTTT CASSQEVLGRNTEAFF
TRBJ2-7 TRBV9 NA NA TGTGCCAGCAGCCCCCAATGGAGTTCGTCCGAGCAGTACTTC CASSPQWSSSEQYF
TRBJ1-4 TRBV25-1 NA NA TGTGCCAGCAGTGAAACACTCTCCGGGGGGAATGAAAAACTGTTTTTT CASSETLSGGNEKLFF
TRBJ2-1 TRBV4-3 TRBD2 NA TGCGCCAGCAGCCAAGGCGGGAGCTCTAGTGAGCAGTTCTTC CASSQGGSSSEQFF
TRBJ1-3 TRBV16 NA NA TGTGCCAGCAGCCAGGGGGCTGGAAACACCATATATTTT CASSQGAGNTIYF
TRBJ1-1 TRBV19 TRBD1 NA TGTGCCAGTAGGACTACAGGGGTGAACACTGAAGCTTTCTTT CASRTTGVNTEAFF
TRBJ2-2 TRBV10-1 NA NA TGCGCCAGCAGTGCTCAGCAGACCGGGGAGCTGTTTTTT CASSAQQTGELFF
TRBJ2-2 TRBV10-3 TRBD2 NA TGTGCCATCAGTGGAGCGGGAGGGCCTTCCGGGGAGCTGTTTTTT CAISGAGGPSGELFF
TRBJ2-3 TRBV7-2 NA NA TGTGCCAGCAGCCGCACAGATACGCAGTATTTT CASSRTDTQYF
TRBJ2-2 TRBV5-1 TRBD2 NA TGCGCCAGCGCCGGACTAGCGGGAACCGCTGGCGGGGAGCTGTTTTTT CASAGLAGTAGGELFF
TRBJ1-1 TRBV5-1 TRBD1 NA TGCGCCAGCAGCTTAGCCGGGACAGGGAACACTGAAGCTTTCTTT CASSLAGTGNTEAFF
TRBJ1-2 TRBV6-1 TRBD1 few TGTGCCAGCAGTGCCCTTACAGGGGGCGCGAACTATGGCTACACCTTC CASSALTGGANYGYTF
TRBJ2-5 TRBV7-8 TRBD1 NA TGTGCCAGCAGCTTAGGCATGGGACAGGGGTACCAAGAGACCCAGTACTTC CASSLGMGQGYQETQYF
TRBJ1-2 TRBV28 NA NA TGTGCCAGCAGTGGGGGGGCAGTTGAAAACTATGGCTACACCTTC CASSGGAVENYGYTF
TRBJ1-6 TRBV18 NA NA TGTGCCAGCTCACCAGCGACAGTTAATTCACCCCTCCACTTT CASSPATVNSPLHF
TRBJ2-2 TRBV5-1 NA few TGCGCCAGCAGATCGGACACCGGGGAGCTGTTTTTT CASRSDTGELFF
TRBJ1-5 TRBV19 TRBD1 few TGTGCCAGTAGTATTGAAGGGGGGACAGGGGGCCGGCAGCCCCAGCATTTT CASSIEGGTGGRQPQHF
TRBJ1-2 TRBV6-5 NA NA TGTGCCAGCAGTAGCCAACCGACAGCCTTCGGGGGCTACACCTTC CASSSQPTAFGGYTF
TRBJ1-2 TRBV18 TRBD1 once TGTGCCAGCTCACCTCGGGACAGTGGAGGCTACACCTTC CASSPRDSGGYTF
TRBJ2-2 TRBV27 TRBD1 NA TGTGCCAGCCGGACAGGGGAAACCGGGGAGCTGTTTTTT CASRTGETGELFF
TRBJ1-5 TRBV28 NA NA TGTGCCAGCACTGGGCCAGATAGGCAGCCCCAGCATTTT CASTGPDRQPQHF
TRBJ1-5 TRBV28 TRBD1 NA TGTGCCAGCAGTCTCGACAGGGGAAGAAACAATCAGCCCCAGCATTTT CASSLDRGRNNQPQHF